This T cell receptor (beta chain) was sequenced during a study of blood T cell repertoires in COVID-19. Study in general: From T cells, B-cell-depleted T cells, or PBMCs came the material, which was cDNA or gDNA.

Here immunoSEQ multiplex PCR was the method, and the copy in TCRdb shows in-frame clones only, minus some. The sample contains 300,000 to 400,000 clones, 88% of which appear only once. Per the germline V gene, CDR1 is MGHRA and CDR2 is YSYEKL. The CDR3 extends over 16 amino acids. Deletions cut 1 base from V and 0 bases from J, with 9 bases between. This sequence joins TRBV4-1 and TRBJ1-4, with D hard to call. The source is a woman between 70 and 85 years old with COVID-19, enrolled during active disease. What was sequenced was peripheral blood. The CDR3 nucleotides read TGCGCCAGCAGCCAAGGTAACAGAGCAACTAATGAAAAACTGTTTTTT. Translation: CASSQGNRATNEKLFF.